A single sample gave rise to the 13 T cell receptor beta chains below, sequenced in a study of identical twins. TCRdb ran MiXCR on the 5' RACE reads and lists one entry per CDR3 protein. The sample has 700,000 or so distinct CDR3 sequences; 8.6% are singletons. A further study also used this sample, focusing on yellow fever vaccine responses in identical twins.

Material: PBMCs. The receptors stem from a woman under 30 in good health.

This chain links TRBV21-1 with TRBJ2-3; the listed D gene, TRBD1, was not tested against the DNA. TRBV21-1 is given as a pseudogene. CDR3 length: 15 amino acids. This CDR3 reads CASSKGRGSTDTQYF. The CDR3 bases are TGTGCCAGCAGCAAAGGGAGGGGGAGCACAGATACGCAGTATTTT.

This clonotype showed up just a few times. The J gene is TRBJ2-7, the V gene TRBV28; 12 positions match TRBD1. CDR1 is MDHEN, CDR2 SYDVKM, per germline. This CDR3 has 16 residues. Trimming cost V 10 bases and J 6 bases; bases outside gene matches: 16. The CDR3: CATLRSRDRGLREQYF. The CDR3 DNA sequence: TGTGCCACCCTAAGAAGCCGGGACAGGGGGCTTCGCGAGCAGTACTTC.

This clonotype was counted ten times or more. The CDR3: CASSPLFREDVEGEQYF. The CDR3 DNA reads as TGTGCCAGCTCACCACTTTTCCGCGAGGACGTGGAAGGGGAGCAGTACTTC. The genes are TRBV18 and TRBJ2-7; no firm D call. This CDR3 has 17 amino acids. Trimming removed 1 base from V and 7 bases from J, with 23 bases in between. From germline, CDR1 is KGHSH and CDR2 LQKENI.

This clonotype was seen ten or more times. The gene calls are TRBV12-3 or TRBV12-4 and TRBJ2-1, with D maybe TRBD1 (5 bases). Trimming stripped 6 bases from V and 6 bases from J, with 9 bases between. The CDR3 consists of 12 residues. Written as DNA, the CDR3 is TGTGCCAGCAGCGACAGTGCCAATGAGCAGTTCTTC. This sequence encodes CASSDSANEQFF.

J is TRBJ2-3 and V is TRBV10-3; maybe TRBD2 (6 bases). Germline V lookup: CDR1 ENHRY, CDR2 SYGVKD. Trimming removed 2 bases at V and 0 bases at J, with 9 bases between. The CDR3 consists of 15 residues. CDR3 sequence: CAISEAAGSTDTQYF. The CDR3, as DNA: TGTGCCATCAGTGAGGCGGCGGGAAGCACAGATACGCAGTATTTT.

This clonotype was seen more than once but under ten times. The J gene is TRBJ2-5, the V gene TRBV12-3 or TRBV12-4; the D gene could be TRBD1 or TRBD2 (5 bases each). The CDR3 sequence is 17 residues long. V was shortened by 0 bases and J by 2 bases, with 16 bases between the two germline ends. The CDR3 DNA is TGTGCCAGCAGTTTAGCGAGGGGAAAGAACCTACAAGAGACCCAGTACTTC. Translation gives CASSLARGKNLQETQYF.

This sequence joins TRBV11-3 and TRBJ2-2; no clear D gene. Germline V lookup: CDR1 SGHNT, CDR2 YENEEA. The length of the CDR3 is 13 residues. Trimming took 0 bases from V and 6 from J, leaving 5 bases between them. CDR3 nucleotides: TGTGCCAGCAGCTTAGATCTTCCCGGGGAGCTGTTTTTT. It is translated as CASSLDLPGELFF.

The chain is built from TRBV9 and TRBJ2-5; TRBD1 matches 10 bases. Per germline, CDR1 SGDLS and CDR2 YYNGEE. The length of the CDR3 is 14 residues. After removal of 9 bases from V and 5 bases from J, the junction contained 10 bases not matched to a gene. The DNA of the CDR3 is TGTGCCATAGCACCGGGACAGGGGAGGGAGACCCAGTACTTC. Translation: CAIAPGQGRETQYF.

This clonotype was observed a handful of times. In DNA, the CDR3 is TGTGCCAGCAGCTTTACCGGGACTAGCGGGTACGAGCAGTACTTC. It is translated as CASSFTGTSGYEQYF. The chain carries TRBV7-2 and TRBJ2-7; 12 bases match TRBD2. The CDR3 extends over 15 amino acids. J gave up 4 bases and V 3 bases, and 4 bases lay outside the gene matches. Germline V gene sequence: CDR1 SGHTA, CDR2 FQGNSA.

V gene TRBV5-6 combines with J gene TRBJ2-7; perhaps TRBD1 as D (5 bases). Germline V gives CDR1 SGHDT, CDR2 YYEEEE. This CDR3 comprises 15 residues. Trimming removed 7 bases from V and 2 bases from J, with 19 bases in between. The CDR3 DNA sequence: TGTGCCAGCTACCCCAGGGCAGGGCGGCCCTACGAGCAGTACTTC. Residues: CASYPRAGRPYEQYF. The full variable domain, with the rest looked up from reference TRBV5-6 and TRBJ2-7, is DAGVTQSPTHLIKTRGQQVTLRCSPKSGHDTVSWYQQALGQGPQFIFQYYEEEERQRGNFPDRFSGHQFPNYSSELNVNALLLGDSALYLCASYPRAGRPYEQYFGPGTRLTVT.

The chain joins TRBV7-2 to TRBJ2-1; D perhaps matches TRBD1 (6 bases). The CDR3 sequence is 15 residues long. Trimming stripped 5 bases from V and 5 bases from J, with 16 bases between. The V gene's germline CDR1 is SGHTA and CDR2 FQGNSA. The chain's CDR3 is CASSRSGQPHNEQFF. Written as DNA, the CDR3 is TGTGCCAGCAGCCGATCTGGACAGCCCCACAATGAGCAGTTCTTC.

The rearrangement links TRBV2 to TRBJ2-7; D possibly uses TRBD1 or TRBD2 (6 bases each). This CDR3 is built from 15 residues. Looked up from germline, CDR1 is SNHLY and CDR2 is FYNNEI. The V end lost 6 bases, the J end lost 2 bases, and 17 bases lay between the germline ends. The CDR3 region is CASSRGGTETYEQYF. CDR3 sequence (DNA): TGTGCCAGCAGCCGAGGGGGGACGGAGACCTACGAGCAGTACTTC.

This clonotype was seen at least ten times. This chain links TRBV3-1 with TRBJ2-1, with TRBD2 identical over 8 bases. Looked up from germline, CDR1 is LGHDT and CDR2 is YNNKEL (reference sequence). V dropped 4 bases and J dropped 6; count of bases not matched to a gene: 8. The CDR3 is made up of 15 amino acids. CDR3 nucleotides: TGTGCCAGCAGCCCCCGGGGGGGGTTGGGCAATGAGCAGTTCTTC. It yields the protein CASSPRGGLGNEQFF.